This T cell receptor (beta chain) is drawn from a study of OX40 agonist ivuxolimab in advanced cancers. Study as a whole: Ivuxolimab, which is an agonistic anti-OX40 (CD134) antibody, was administered to the patients.

Some clones are missing from TCRdb's copy, which holds only in-frame ones; the method was immunoSEQ multiplex PCR. This table has 75,000 or so clones, roughly 83% appearing once. The CDR3 spans 15 residues. V dropped 1 base and J dropped 6 bases, with 14 bases sitting between them. The V gene's germline CDR1 is KGHSH and CDR2 LQKENI. This clone was recorded once. The sequenced sample was CD4+ or CD8+ T cells sorted from blood, obtained in a trial of the OX40 agonist ivuxolimab. The clonotype originates from an adult with an advanced solid tumor such as melanoma, head and neck, liver or kidney cancer. The chain couples TRBV18 to TRBJ2-3; D is unclear. The CDR3 is CASSPLPNLGDTQYF. The CDR3 coding sequence is TGTGCCAGCTCACCACTGCCCAATCTCGGGGATACGCAGTATTTT.